These 32 T cell receptor beta chains were sequenced from one sample in a study of molecular identifiers for immune sequencing clone quantification. TCRdb itself ran the PCR reads through MiXCR, one entry per CDR3 protein. The data hold about 100,000 distinct CDR3 sequences, with less than 35% observed a single time. Sequencing was performed on naive CD8+ T cells from blood, with Jurkat cell RNA spiked in. The subset denotes: FACS-sorted CD8+CD4-CCR7+CD45RA+ naive T cells. The receptors stem from a human donor in good health. Some libraries in this study had Jurkat cell RNA spiked in.

The table lists this clonotype with a few counts. The rearrangement joins TRBV19 to TRBJ2-2; 11 nucleotides agree with TRBD1. Germline assignment: CDR1 LNHDA and CDR2 SQIVND (reference sequence). The CDR3 sequence is 16 residues long. Trimming took 3 bases from V and 0 from J; bases not matched to a gene: 0. CDR3 amino acids: CASSMGQGANTGELFF. In DNA form, the CDR3 reads TGTGCCAGTAGTATGGGACAGGGGGCGAACACCGGGGAGCTGTTTTTT.

Remarks on this clonotype: The conserved final phenylalanine or tryptophan is absent from the CDR3, which likely points to a read error. CDR3 coding DNA: TGTGCCAGCAGCGCCCCCGGGAATGAAAAACTGTTTATT. This gives the protein CASSAPGNEKLFI. V is TRBV7-9 and J is TRBJ1-4; D remains unclear. The V gene lost 5 bases and the J gene lost 5 bases, with 9 bases spanning the gap. Per the germline V gene, CDR1 is SEHNR and CDR2 is FQNEAQ (reference sequence). The CDR3 length is 13 residues.

The rearrangement links TRBV28 to TRBJ2-3; 12 nucleotides agree with TRBD2. From germline, CDR1 is MDHEN and CDR2 SYDVKM. Losses at the gene ends were 2 bases for V and 6 bases for J; bases not matched to a gene: 21. This CDR3 is built from 21 residues. The CDR3 region is CASSLPPPSGRGIGFSDTQYF. CDR3 sequence (DNA): TGTGCCAGCAGTTTACCTCCGCCTAGCGGGAGGGGCATAGGGTTCTCGGATACGCAGTATTTT. The full variable domain, in which reference TRBV28 and TRBJ2-3 provide the parts outside the CDR3, is DVKVTQSSRYLVKRTGEKVFLECVQDMDHENMFWYRQDPGLGLRLIYFSYDVKMKEKGDIPEGYSVSREKKERFSLILESASTNQTSMYLCASSLPPPSGRGIGFSDTQYFGPGTRLTVL.

This chain joins TRBV5-6 and TRBJ2-3; perhaps D is TRBD1 or TRBD2 (5 bases each). The CDR3 runs 17 residues. The V end lost 4 bases, the J end lost 0 bases, and 18 bases lay between the germline ends. CDR1 SGHDT and CDR2 YYEEEE come from the germline V gene. CDR3 in amino acids: CASSPGWGGLSTDTQYF. In DNA form, the CDR3 reads TGTGCCAGCAGCCCCGGCTGGGGCGGACTTAGCACAGATACGCAGTATTTT.

In DNA form, the CDR3 reads TGTGCCAGCAGTTTCCTTGACAGGGAAGTGCGCAATGAGCAGTTCTTC. This translates into CASSFLDREVRNEQFF. The rearrangement uses TRBV28 and TRBJ2-1; TRBD1 matches 7 bases. The CDR3 runs to 16 residues. The junction had 11 bases not matched to a gene; V was cut back by 3 bases and J by 6 bases. Per the germline V gene, CDR1 is MDHEN and CDR2 is SYDVKM.

In this sample, this clonotype turned up many times. This chain joins TRBV9 and TRBJ2-2, with D unresolved. The CDR3 sequence is 12 residues long. V lost 6 bases and J 0 bases, leaving 3 bases between the germline ends. CDR1 is SGDLS, CDR2 YYNGEE, per germline. The CDR3 nucleotides are TGTGCCAGCAACGCGAACACCGGGGAGCTGTTTTTT. It yields the protein CASNANTGELFF.

This clonotype was observed many times. As DNA, the CDR3 is TGTGCCAGCAGCTACCTAGCGAACACAGATACGCAGTATTTT. Residues: CASSYLANTDTQYF. The chain joins TRBV7-3 to TRBJ2-3, with TRBD2 as a possible D gene (6 bases). The V end was cut by 4 bases, the J end by 2 bases, with 10 bases between. Germline loops: CDR1 SGHTA, CDR2 FQGTGA. The CDR3 loop spans 14 amino acids.

This clonotype showed up many times. The chain couples TRBV9 to TRBJ2-2, with 8 bases identical to TRBD2. J lost 2 bases, V lost 8 bases, and 11 bases had no gene match. Germline V CDR1 and CDR2: SGDLS, YYNGEE. The CDR3 runs to 16 residues. The CDR3 is CASGRRLAPNTGELFF. In DNA, the CDR3 is TGTGCCAGTGGACGAAGACTAGCGCCCAACACCGGGGAGCTGTTTTTT.

Concerning this clonotype: The junction shows a germline mismatch at one end, possibly a read error. The CDR3 DNA sequence: TGCGCCAGCAACCAAGATCTGTCAGGGGTTCAGCCCCAGCATTTT. It translates to CASNQDLSGVQPQHF. The chain joins TRBV4-1 to TRBJ1-5; D may be TRBD1 (6 bases). Germline lookup yields CDR1 MGHRA and CDR2 YSYEKL. The length of the CDR3 is 15 residues.

This clonotype is a singleton in its sample. It may be a read error: a sequence one base away is much more abundant. The chain links TRBV6-6 to TRBJ1-2; TRBD1 aligns across 7 bases. Germline V gene sequence: CDR1 MNHNY, CDR2 SVGAGI (reference sequence). The CDR3 has 13 residues. J lost 6 bases, V lost 5 bases, and 6 bases had no gene match. The CDR3: CASSNRGVNGYTF. DNA for the CDR3: TGTGCCAGCAGTAACAGGGGAGTCAATGGCTACACCTTC.

The rearrangement joins TRBV6-6 to TRBJ2-7; D might be TRBD2 (6 bases). The V and J ends lost 5 bases and 1 base respectively, with 12 bases between them. The CDR3 is made up of 14 amino acids. CDR1 is MNHNY and CDR2 is SVGAGI in the germline V gene (reference sequence). The CDR3 loop is CASSLRDRSYEQYF. The CDR3 bases are TGTGCCAGCAGTCTGCGGGACCGATCCTACGAGCAGTACTTC.

Remarks on this clonotype: One end of the junction varies from germline; a read error may be responsible. The chain recombines TRBV20-1 with TRBJ2-2; D is possibly TRBD2 (5 bases). This CDR3 comprises 11 residues. CDR1 is DFQATT and CDR2 is SNEGSKA in the germline V gene (reference sequence). The CDR3 sequence: CSARMTGELLF. The CDR3 DNA follows: TGCAGTGCTAGAATGACCGGGGAGCTGCTTTTT.

Comments on this clonotype: A much larger clone differs from this one at a single base, so this may be a read error. The rearrangement links TRBV4-1 to TRBJ2-3; 10 bases align to TRBD2. This CDR3 is built from 16 residues. Looked up from germline, CDR1 is MGHRA and CDR2 is YSYEKL. The CDR3 spells CAGSQEVAGGPDTQYF. CDR3 sequence (DNA): TGCGCCGGCAGCCAAGAGGTAGCGGGAGGCCCAGATACGCAGTATTTT.

This clonotype was recorded many times. The genes are TRBV25-1 and TRBJ2-3; D unclear. V was cut by 3 bases and J by 0 bases, with 4 bases left in between. Germline CDR1 reads MGHDK; CDR2 reads SYGVNS. This CDR3 is 13 amino acids long. The CDR3 DNA reads TGTGCCAGCAGTGAGGACAGCACAGATACGCAGTATTTT. Amino acids: CASSEDSTDTQYF.

V usage is TRBV6-2 or TRBV6-3 and J usage is TRBJ2-2; no clear D. This CDR3 has 13 amino acids. CDR1 MNHEY and CDR2 SVGEGT come from the germline V gene. Trimming left V 5 bases short and J 4 bases short, with 8 bases between. The CDR3 coding sequence is TGTGCCAGCAGTATAAGGGCCACCGGGGAGCTGTTTTTT. Translated, it gives CASSIRATGELFF.

This clonotype was counted a few times. The CDR3 bases are TGTGCCAGCAGCTTTGGGGGCGGCTCTGGGGCCAACGTCCTGACTTTC. Its translation is CASSFGGGSGANVLTF. The chain couples TRBV5-6 to TRBJ2-6; D possibly corresponds to TRBD1 (6 bases). Germline V gene sequence: CDR1 SGHDT, CDR2 YYEEEE. Trimming removed 2 bases at V and 0 bases at J, with 9 bases between. The CDR3 is 16 amino acids.

This clonotype was counted between two and nine times. The chain combines TRBV18 with TRBJ2-4; unclear D gene. Per germline, CDR1 KGHSH and CDR2 LQKENI. Trimming pared 2 bases from V and 6 bases from J, leaving 11 bases between. The CDR3 loop spans 14 amino acids. The CDR3 DNA reads TGTGCCAGCTCACCATCCCCCCTCTTAAACATTCAGTACTTC. This gives the protein CASSPSPLLNIQYF.

This clonotype has a count of ten or more. This chain joins TRBV28 and TRBJ2-7, with TRBD1 as a possible D gene (5 bases). Germline lookup yields CDR1 MDHEN and CDR2 SYDVKM. The CDR3 loop spans 14 amino acids. V dropped 5 bases and J dropped 0 bases, with 11 bases sitting between them. The CDR3 loop reads CASSLGASSYEQYF. In DNA, the CDR3 is TGTGCCAGCAGTCTTGGGGCAAGCTCCTACGAGCAGTACTTC.

Comments on this clonotype: It is likely a read error, because the conserved phenylalanine at the end of the CDR3 is missing. The chain employs TRBV27 and TRBJ2-1; 10 nucleotides line up with TRBD2. Per the germline V gene, CDR1 is MNHEY and CDR2 is SMNVEV (reference sequence). This CDR3 has 16 amino acids. CDR3 coding DNA: TGTACCAGCAGTTTAACTAGCGGGGCCCCCTACAATGAGCAGTTCATC. Protein product: CTSSLTSGAPYNEQFI.

This clonotype has more than one count but fewer than ten. V usage is TRBV23-1 and J usage is TRBJ1-5; D is ambiguous. TRBV23-1 is known as an ORF, though its function is uncertain. The CDR3 extends over 13 amino acids. With 2 bases removed from V and 5 bases from J, the gap between germline ends came to 7 bases. CDR3 loop: CASSQAKDQPQHF. CDR3 nucleotide sequence: TGCGCCAGCAGTCAAGCGAAAGATCAGCCCCAGCATTTT.

Only a few counts were recorded for this clonotype. V is TRBV11-2 and J is TRBJ2-5; no definite D call. The CDR3 has 12 residues. The V gene's germline CDR1 is SGHAT and CDR2 FQNNGV. Deletions cut 5 bases from V and 5 bases from J, with 9 bases between. The DNA for the CDR3 is TGTGCCAGCAGCCACTGGGCTGAGACCCAGTACTTC. Amino acid sequence: CASSHWAETQYF. The whole variable domain, remainder taken from reference TRBV11-2 and TRBJ2-5, is EAGVAQSPRYKIIEKRQSVAFWCNPISGHATLYWYQQILGQGPKLLIQFQNNGVVDDSQLPKDRFSAERLKGVDSTLKIQPAKLEDSAVYLCASSHWAETQYFGPGTRLLVL.

Details on this clonotype: A much larger clone differs from this one at a single base, so this may be a read error. The J gene is TRBJ2-7, the V gene TRBV27; 10 bases agree with TRBD2. From germline, CDR1 is MNHEY and CDR2 SMNVEV (reference sequence). The CDR3 length is 17 residues. The V segment lost 1 base and the J segment 2 bases; nucleotides outside the gene matches: 8. The CDR3 reads CASSLYPPSGGAYEQYF. CDR3 nucleotides: TGTGCCAGCAGTTTATACCCGCCTAGCGGGGGTGCCTACGAGCAGTACTTC.

This clonotype was detected many times. This rearrangement joins TRBV7-8 to TRBJ2-7; 7 nucleotides line up with TRBD1. This CDR3 has 13 residues. Trimming cost V 5 bases and J 3 bases; bases outside gene matches: 4. Germline-derived CDR1 and CDR2 are SGHVS and FQNEAQ. The CDR3 DNA is TGTGCCAGCAGCCTGGGACAGCTCTACGAGCAGTACTTC. This gives the protein CASSLGQLYEQYF.

This clonotype occurred many times. V usage is TRBV4-3 and J usage is TRBJ2-4, with 10 bases aligning to TRBD2. V was clipped by 0 bases and J by 8 bases; unmatched bases: 4. CDR3 length equals 15 residues. Germline CDR1 reads LGHNA; CDR2 reads YSLEER. This CDR3 is CASSQDTSGIYIQYF. DNA for the CDR3: TGCGCCAGCAGCCAAGATACTAGCGGGATTTACATTCAGTACTTC.

A remark on this clonotype: The conserved closing phenylalanine or tryptophan is absent in this CDR3, likely reflecting a read error. This chain uses TRBV6-2 or TRBV6-3 with TRBJ2-7, with D hard to call. In germline, CDR1 is MNHEY, CDR2 SVGEGT. Trimming took 6 bases from V and 3 from J, leaving 9 bases between them. This CDR3 has 12 residues. CDR3 sequence (DNA): TGTGCCAGCAGCTTTACAGTCTACGAGCAGTACTTA. It is translated as CASSFTVYEQYL.

This clonotype was observed many times. The gene calls are TRBV5-5 and TRBJ2-2; TRBD2 matches at 7 bases. The CDR3 has 15 amino acids. The trim removed 3 bases at V and 4 bases at J, leaving 6 bases unmatched. The germline V gene has CDR1 SGHKS and CDR2 YYEKEE (reference sequence). The CDR3 DNA reads as TGTGCCAGCAGCTGGGGAGGGTTCTCCACCGGGGAGCTGTTTTTT. This encodes CASSWGGFSTGELFF.

The sample holds a few counts of this clonotype. The chain employs TRBV6-5 and TRBJ2-1, with D tentatively TRBD2 (6 bases). Germline lookup yields CDR1 MNHEY and CDR2 SVGAGI. Trimming left V 2 bases short and J 6 bases short, with 11 bases between. The CDR3 runs 14 residues. Written as DNA, the CDR3 is TGTGCCAGCAGTTACGACGGGAGCGGCAATGAGCAGTTCTTC. Protein: CASSYDGSGNEQFF.

A few counts support this clonotype. CDR3 coding DNA: TGTGCCAGCAGTACTGGGGCTCTGGGAGCCTACGAGCAGTACTTC. This sequence encodes CASSTGALGAYEQYF. The rearrangement uses TRBV6-2 or TRBV6-3 and TRBJ2-7; D may match TRBD1 or TRBD2 (5 bases each). The V end lost 5 bases, the J end lost 2 bases, and 16 bases lay between the germline ends. The CDR3 is 15 residues long. Germline V gene lookup returns CDR1 MNHEY and CDR2 SVGEGT.

In the case of this clonotype: It may be a read error: a sequence one base away is much more abundant. This rearrangement joins TRBV4-2 to TRBJ2-7; D possibly uses TRBD1 or TRBD2 (5 bases each). This CDR3 is built from 15 residues. The germline V and J ends were trimmed by 4 bases and 4 bases, with 17 bases remaining between them. CDR1 and CDR2 (germline): LGHNA, YNFKEQ. The CDR3 coding sequence is TGTGCCAGCAGCCTAGAGAGGGGACCCGCATACGAGCAGTACTTC. Amino acid sequence: CASSLERGPAYEQYF.

In its sample, this clonotype was seen a few times. The chain combines TRBV15 with TRBJ2-3; possibly TRBD2 for D (6 bases). This CDR3 is built from 15 residues. Germline V lookup: CDR1 LNHNV, CDR2 YYDKDF (reference sequence). V was clipped by 3 bases and J by 5 bases, with 15 bases between them. CDR3 nucleotides: TGTGCCACCAGCAGTAGCGGCGGGATGAGAGATACGCAGTATTTT. It codes for CATSSSGGMRDTQYF.

In its sample, this clonotype was seen a few times. The rearrangement uses TRBV25-1 and TRBJ2-5; D is ambiguous. V was cut by 6 bases and J by 0 bases, with 8 bases left in between. This CDR3 comprises 13 residues. Per the germline V gene, CDR1 is MGHDK and CDR2 is SYGVNS. CDR3 DNA sequence: TGTGCCAGCAGAGGGCGAAACCAAGAGACCCAGTACTTC. Its protein product is CASRGRNQETQYF.

This clonotype was recorded many times. The rearrangement links TRBV5-6 to TRBJ1-3; D gene unclear. The length of the CDR3 is 16 residues. The V gene's germline CDR1 is SGHDT and CDR2 YYEEEE. Trimming cost V 3 bases and J 0 bases, with 13 bases left between them. The CDR3 loop reads CASSSSLAISGNTIYF. CDR3 DNA sequence: TGTGCCAGCAGCTCTTCACTTGCCATCTCTGGAAACACCATATATTTT.